The sequence of this T cell receptor beta chain was determined in a study of blood T cell repertoires in COVID-19. Study background: Acute-phase and convalescent COVID-19 samples originated in the United States, Italy and Spain. Sample material is recorded as cDNA or gDNA derived from T cells, B-cell-depleted T cells, or PBMCs.

Per the original methods: Reference gene primers were amplified, and this amplification served to estimate nucleated cell counts. The protocol was immunoSEQ multiplex PCR, while the TCRdb copy is restricted to in-frame clones and leaves out a portion. The V and J calls and clone size are taken from that table; D and trimming were inferred from the DNA. The repertoire includes 68,000 or so clones, about nine tenths of them detected once, and about 8.1% sits in the top ten. The V gene's germline CDR1 is SNHLY and CDR2 FYNNEI. Losses at the gene ends were 8 bases for V and 8 bases for J; bases not matched to a gene: 14. This CDR3 is built from 15 residues.

This sequence was found in a man aged 25-45 years with acute or convalescent COVID-19. Material for sequencing was peripheral blood. The chain joins TRBV2 to TRBJ1-4; 7 bases line up with TRBD1. The CDR3 nucleotides read TGTGCCAGCTCGGGACAGCCCATTCAGGGGGAAAAACTGTTTTTT. Translation: CASSGQPIQGEKLFF.